The rows below give T cell receptor beta chains drawn from one sample of a study of blood T cell repertoires in COVID-19. The method was immunoSEQ multiplex PCR; TCRdb's version includes in-frame clones alone and lacks a portion of them. The sample shows under 140,000 clones, 82% of them seen only once. Sequenced input: peripheral blood. These receptors originate from a woman aged 60-75 years with acute or convalescent COVID-19. The CDR3 runs from the conserved cysteine through the conserved F or W. The D gene is left open where the match is weak. Clone size is shown for a subset of rows, as once, few, many or a class of expanded clone.

v_call,j_call,d_call,clone_size,cdr3_nt,cdr3_aa
TRBV7-3,TRBJ1-1,NA,NA,TGTGCCAGCAGCTTCTCAGGGATCACTGAAGCTTTCTTT,CASSFSGITEAFF
TRBV27,TRBJ1-6,NA,NA,TGTGCCAGCAGCTCGGGGTTGGGAGTAACCTATAATTCACCCCTCCACTTT,CASSSGLGVTYNSPLHF
TRBV6-1,TRBJ2-2,NA,NA,TGTGCCAGCAGTGACGACACCGGGGAGCTGTTTTTT,CASSDDTGELFF
TRBV6-5,TRBJ1-2,TRBD1,NA,TGTGCCAGCAGAAAGACAGGGGACTATGGCTACACCTTC,CASRKTGDYGYTF
TRBV5-6,TRBJ1-1,NA,NA,TGTGCCAGCAGCCGTGGGCTGGGGGGGAAGAACACTGAAGCTTTCTTT,CASSRGLGGKNTEAFF
TRBV5-5,TRBJ2-1,NA,NA,TGTGCCAGCAGCTTGTTTTCGGGGGGCCCCTACAATGAGCAGTTCTTC,CASSLFSGGPYNEQFF
TRBV6-2/TRBV6-3,TRBJ1-5,TRBD1,NA,TGTGCCAGCAGTTACAGGGGGCGGACGCCCCAGCATTTT,CASSYRGRTPQHF
TRBV19,TRBJ1-5,NA,NA,TGTGCCAGTAGTATAGGGTCGCGCGATCAGCCCCAGCATTTT,CASSIGSRDQPQHF
TRBV5-1,TRBJ2-7,TRBD1,NA,TGCGCCAGCAGCCGACGGACAGGGGAAGTCCACGAGCAGTACTTC,CASSRRTGEVHEQYF
TRBV6-5,TRBJ1-4,NA,NA,TGTGCCAGCAGAGCCACTCTTTTAGAAAAACTGTTTTTT,CASRATLLEKLFF
TRBV7-9,TRBJ2-6,NA,NA,TGTGCCAGCAGCTTAGGGTTCGGGGTCGTCCTGACTTTC,CASSLGFGVVLTF
TRBV10-3,TRBJ2-2,NA,NA,TGTGCCATCATAGGAGACCTGAACACCGGGGAGCTGTTTTTT,CAIIGDLNTGELFF
TRBV18,TRBJ2-1,TRBD1,NA,TGTGCCAGCTCACCACGTAGGCAGGGGGCTTCCTACAATGAGCAGTTCTTC,CASSPRRQGASYNEQFF
TRBV4-2,TRBJ2-3,NA,NA,TGTGCCAGCAGCCCCCTGGGGCCGTCAGATACGCAGTATTTT,CASSPLGPSDTQYF
TRBV28,TRBJ1-5,NA,NA,TGTGCCAGCCAAAGAGTCCGGGGCAATCAGCCCCAGCATTTT,CASQRVRGNQPQHF
TRBV2,TRBJ1-2,NA,NA,TGTGCCAGCAGCGTCGGAGGGGCGGACTATGGCTACACCTTC,CASSVGGADYGYTF
TRBV3-1/TRBV3-2,TRBJ1-1,NA,NA,TGTGCCAGCAGCCAAGAGACAGACCCAAAGGAAACTGAAGCTTTCTTT,CASSQETDPKETEAFF
TRBV10-3,TRBJ1-1,TRBD1,NA,TGTGCCATCAGTGAAGGCAGGGGGCTGAACACTGAAGCTTTCTTT,CAISEGRGLNTEAFF
TRBV9,TRBJ2-5,NA,few,TGTGCCAGCAGCGTAGCCGTTCGAGAGACCCAGTACTTC,CASSVAVRETQYF
TRBV5-8,TRBJ1-5,TRBD1,few,TGTGCCAGCAGCTCGGGGACAGATAGCAATCAGCCCCAGCATTTT,CASSSGTDSNQPQHF
TRBV6-5,TRBJ1-6,TRBD1,many,TGTGCCATCCAACACAAGGCAGGGGGCTTGTCACCCCTCCACTTT,CAIQHKAGGLSPLHF
TRBV29-1,TRBJ2-2,TRBD2,NA,TGCAGCGTAGTAGCGGGGGCCAACACCGGGGAGCTGTTTTTT,CSVVAGANTGELFF
TRBV6-5,TRBJ2-5,TRBD1,NA,TGTGCCAGCAGTACGGACAGGGTCGGACAAGAGACCCAGTACTTC,CASSTDRVGQETQYF
TRBV7-9,TRBJ1-4,NA,NA,TGTGCCAGCAGCTTGGATTGGGCAGAAACTAATGAAAAACTGTTTTTT,CASSLDWAETNEKLFF
TRBV5-4,TRBJ1-6,NA,NA,TGTGCCAGCAGCTGGCAGGCGGGAGATAATTCACCCCTCCACTTT,CASSWQAGDNSPLHF
TRBV5-4,TRBJ1-2,TRBD1,NA,TGTGCCAGCAGCTTGGTGACAGGGGACGGCTATGGCTACACCTTC,CASSLVTGDGYGYTF
TRBV4-3,TRBJ1-6,NA,NA,TGCGCCAGCAGCCAGGACAGTGAACGGTATTCACCCCTCCACTTT,CASSQDSERYSPLHF
TRBV30,TRBJ2-3,TRBD1,NA,TGTGCCTGGAGTGTAGGGACAGGGGGGGATACGCAGTATTTT,CAWSVGTGGDTQYF
TRBV19,TRBJ2-5,NA,NA,TGTGCCAGTAGTCCAACCTGGGGGACAACCGGAGAGACCCAGTACTTC,CASSPTWGTTGETQYF
TRBV4-3,TRBJ2-3,TRBD1,once,TGCGCCAGCAGCCAAGATGGGTACAGGGGGCGTGGAGATACGCAGTATTTT,CASSQDGYRGRGDTQYF
TRBV13,TRBJ1-1,NA,NA,TGTGCCAGCAGCTTAAGGCCCGGGAGCACTGAAGCTTTCTTT,CASSLRPGSTEAFF
TRBV27,TRBJ2-3,NA,NA,TGTGCCAGCCAACCCTCCGCCGGGACAACGCAGTATTTT,CASQPSAGTTQYF
TRBV15,TRBJ2-7,NA,NA,TGTGCCACCAGCAGAGATCGGGGGTCGGGATACGAGCAGTACTTC,CATSRDRGSGYEQYF
TRBV30,TRBJ1-1,NA,NA,TGTGCCTGGAGTGTGAGAGCTGAAGCTTTCTTT,CAWSVRAEAFF
TRBV5-4,TRBJ2-3,NA,once,TGTGCCAGCAGCTTCCAGGGCAAGAAAGCAGATACGCAGTATTTT,CASSFQGKKADTQYF
TRBV29-1,TRBJ1-1,TRBD1,few,TGCAGCGTCGGCATGACTACAGGGGGCACTGAAGCTTTCTTT,CSVGMTTGGTEAFF
TRBV28,TRBJ1-2,TRBD1,NA,TGTGCCAGCAGTCTGGTGTCACAGGGGTTTGGCTACACCTTC,CASSLVSQGFGYTF
TRBV2,TRBJ1-5,TRBD1,NA,TGTGCCAGCAGAGGGGGCACGGGCAATCAGCCCCAGCATTTT,CASRGGTGNQPQHF
TRBV6-2/TRBV6-3,TRBJ1-5,TRBD1,NA,TGTGCCAGCAGCCCTACGACAGGGTTCTTGATGGATCAGCCCCAGCATTTT,CASSPTTGFLMDQPQHF
TRBV7-3,TRBJ2-1,TRBD2,NA,TGTGCCAGCAGCCTCGCGGGGGTAACCCACAATGAGCAGTTCTTC,CASSLAGVTHNEQFF
TRBV6-2/TRBV6-3,TRBJ2-2,TRBD2,NA,TGTGCCAGCAGTTTAGCGGGGGGGCACACCGGGGAGCTGTTTTTT,CASSLAGGHTGELFF
TRBV28,TRBJ2-5,NA,once,TGTGCCAGCAGGCGCATACAGGGAGGGCGAGAGACCCAGTACTTC,CASRRIQGGRETQYF
TRBV6-5,TRBJ1-2,NA,NA,TGTGCCAGCAGTTCCTGGGGGGAGAGGGACTCTGGCTACACCTTC,CASSSWGERDSGYTF
TRBV11-3,TRBJ1-4,NA,NA,TGTGCCAGCAGCCACGGGGTTGCAACTAATGAAAAACTGTTTTTT,CASSHGVATNEKLFF
TRBV19,TRBJ1-5,NA,NA,TGTGCCAGTAGTTCTTTGGGCCGGAGCAATCAGCCCCAGCATTTT,CASSSLGRSNQPQHF
TRBV9,TRBJ2-1,TRBD2,NA,TGTGCCAGCAGCGGAAGGGGAGGGGATGAGCAGTTCTTC,CASSGRGGDEQFF
TRBV5-1,TRBJ1-4,NA,NA,TGCGCCAGCAGCGTAGACCAGGGGAGGGTTGGTGAAAAACTGTTTTTT,CASSVDQGRVGEKLFF
TRBV4-2,TRBJ2-5,TRBD2,NA,TGTGCCAGCAGCCACCAGACTAGCGGGGTCCTCGAGACCCAGTACTTC,CASSHQTSGVLETQYF